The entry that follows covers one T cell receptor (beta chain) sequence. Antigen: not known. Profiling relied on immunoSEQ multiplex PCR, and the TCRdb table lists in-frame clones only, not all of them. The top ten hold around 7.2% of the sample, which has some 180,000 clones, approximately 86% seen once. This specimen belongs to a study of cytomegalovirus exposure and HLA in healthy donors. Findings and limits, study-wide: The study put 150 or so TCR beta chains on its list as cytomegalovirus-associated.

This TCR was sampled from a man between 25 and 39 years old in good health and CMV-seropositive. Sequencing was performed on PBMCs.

Here the CDR3 reads CASSGTRSTASSYNSPLHF. For the CDR3, the DNA is TGTGCCAGCAGTGGAACAAGGAGTACCGCGAGCTCCTATAATTCACCCCTCCACTTT. The chain carries TRBV6-1 and TRBJ1-6, with D unclear. The CDR3 totals 19 residues. Germline lookup yields CDR1 MNHNS and CDR2 SASEGT. Between the trimmed V and J ends, which lost 4 bases and 0 bases, there was a span of 19 bases.